This T cell receptor beta chain derives from a study of identical twins. The CDR3 is made up of 13 amino acids. From germline, CDR1 is MNHNS and CDR2 SASEGT. The germline V and J ends were trimmed by 3 bases and 6 bases, with 12 bases remaining between them. TCRdb reprocessed the 5' RACE reads via MiXCR and lists one record per CDR3 protein. The data show around 530,000 distinct CDR3 sequences, 13% to 15% seen once. This sample also appeared in a second study, on yellow fever vaccine responses in identical twins.

The gene calls are TRBV6-1 and TRBJ2-7; TRBD1 or TRBD2 may be the D gene (5 bases each). The source material was CD4+ T cells sorted from blood. The TCR was taken from a woman in her late teens or twenties in good health. This chain's CDR3 is CASSDRGPGEQYF. In nucleotides, the CDR3 is TGTGCCAGCAGTGACCGGGGACCTGGCGAGCAGTACTTC.